Presented here are 2 T cell receptor beta chains from one specimen sequenced in a study of shared clonotypes between healthy human individuals. Naive CD8 isolation took CD45RO-negative cells positively selected for CCR7 and excluded terminally differentiated effector memory CD45RA+ cells. Only in-frame clones appear in the TCRdb table, and some are missing; sequencing was by immunoSEQ multiplex PCR. This sample has more than 2 million clones; around 95% occur once, and the top ten carry approximately 1.7%. Sequenced: naive CD8+ T cells from PBMCs. All receptors come from a man between 18 and 35 years old in good health. Some clones in this sample may be carry-over from other donors' samples.

V usage is TRBV2 and J usage is TRBJ1-2, with D possibly TRBD1 on 6 matching bases. The CDR3 runs to 16 residues. CDR1 and CDR2 from the germline V gene are SNHLY and FYNNEI. The V end lost 11 bases, the J end lost 3 bases, and 25 bases lay between the germline ends. CDR3 nucleotide sequence: TGTGCCGTGATAGGTACAGGGAACGCAGGAGACTATGGCTACACCTTC. This translates into CAVIGTGNAGDYGYTF.

Here the CDR3 DNA reads TGTGCCAGCAGCCCAACTAGCGGGAAGCGTCGTAATGAGCAGTTCTTC. Translated: CASSPTSGKRRNEQFF. The V gene is TRBV11-3, the J gene TRBJ2-1; 10 nucleotides agree with TRBD2. The CDR3 runs 16 residues. In germline, CDR1 is SGHNT, CDR2 YENEEA. The V and J ends lost 5 bases and 7 bases, in that order; junction bases with no gene match: 11.